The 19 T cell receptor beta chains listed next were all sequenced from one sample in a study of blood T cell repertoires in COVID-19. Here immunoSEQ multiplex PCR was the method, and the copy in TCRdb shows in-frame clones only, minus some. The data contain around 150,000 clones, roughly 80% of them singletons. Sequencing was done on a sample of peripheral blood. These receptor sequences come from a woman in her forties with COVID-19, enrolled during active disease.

The CDR3 DNA follows: TGCGCCAGCAGACTGGGGACAGGGGGCACAGATACGCAGTATTTT. Encoded protein: CASRLGTGGTDTQYF. The chain combines TRBV5-1 with TRBJ2-3, with 10 bases fitting TRBD1. Germline loops: CDR1 SGHRS, CDR2 YFSETQ. The ends lost 5 bases at V and 1 base at J; junction bases unmatched: 4. The CDR3 has 15 amino acids.

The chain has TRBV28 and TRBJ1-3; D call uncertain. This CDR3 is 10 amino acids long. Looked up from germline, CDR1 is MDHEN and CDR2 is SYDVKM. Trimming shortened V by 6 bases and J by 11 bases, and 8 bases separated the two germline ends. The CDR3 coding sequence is TGTGCCAGCAGCCCCCCCTCCATATATTTT. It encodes CASSPPSIYF.

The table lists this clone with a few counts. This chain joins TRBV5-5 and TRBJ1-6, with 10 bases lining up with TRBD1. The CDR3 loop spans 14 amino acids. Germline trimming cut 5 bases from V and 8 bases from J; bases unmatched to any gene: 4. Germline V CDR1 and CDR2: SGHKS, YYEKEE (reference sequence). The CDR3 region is CASRSGTGDSPLHF. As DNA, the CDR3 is TGTGCCAGCAGGTCGGGGACAGGGGATTCACCCCTCCACTTT.

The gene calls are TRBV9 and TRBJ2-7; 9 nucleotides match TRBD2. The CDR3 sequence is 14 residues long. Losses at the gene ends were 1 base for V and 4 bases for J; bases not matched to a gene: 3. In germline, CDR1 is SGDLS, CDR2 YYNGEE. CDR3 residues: CASSVSSGKYEQYF. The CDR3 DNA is TGTGCCAGCAGCGTATCTAGCGGGAAATACGAGCAGTACTTC.

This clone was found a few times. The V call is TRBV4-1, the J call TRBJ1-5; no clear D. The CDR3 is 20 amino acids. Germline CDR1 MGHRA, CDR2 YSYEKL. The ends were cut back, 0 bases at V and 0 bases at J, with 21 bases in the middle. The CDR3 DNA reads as TGCGCCAGCAGCCAAGAACTCCCCGATGTTGGGAGGTATAGCAATCAGCCCCAGCATTTT. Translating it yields CASSQELPDVGRYSNQPQHF.

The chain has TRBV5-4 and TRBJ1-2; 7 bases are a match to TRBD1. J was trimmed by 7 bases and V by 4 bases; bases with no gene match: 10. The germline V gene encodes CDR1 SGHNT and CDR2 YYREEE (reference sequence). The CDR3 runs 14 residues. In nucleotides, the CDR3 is TGTGCCAGCAGCGGGGGGACCGGGACAGCTGGCTACACCTTC. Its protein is CASSGGTGTAGYTF.

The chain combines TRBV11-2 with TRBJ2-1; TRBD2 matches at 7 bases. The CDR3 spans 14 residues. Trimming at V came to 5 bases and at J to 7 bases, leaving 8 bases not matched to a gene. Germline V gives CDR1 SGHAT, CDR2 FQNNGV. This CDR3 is CASSPVTSRNEQFF. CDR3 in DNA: TGTGCCAGCAGCCCGGTGACTAGCAGGAATGAGCAGTTCTTC.

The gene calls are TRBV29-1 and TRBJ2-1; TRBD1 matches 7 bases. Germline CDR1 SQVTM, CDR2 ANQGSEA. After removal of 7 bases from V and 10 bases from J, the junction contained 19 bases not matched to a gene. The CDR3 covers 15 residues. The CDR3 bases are TGCAGCGCAACAAGTCCTGCCTCCCCCAGGGGGGAGCAGTTCTTC. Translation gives CSATSPASPRGEQFF.

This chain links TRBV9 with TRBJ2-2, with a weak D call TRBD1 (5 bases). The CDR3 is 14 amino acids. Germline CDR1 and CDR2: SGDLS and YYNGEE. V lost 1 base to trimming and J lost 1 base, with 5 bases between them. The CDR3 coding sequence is TGTGCCAGCAGCGTAACAGGGAACACCGGGGAGCTGTTTTTT. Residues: CASSVTGNTGELFF.

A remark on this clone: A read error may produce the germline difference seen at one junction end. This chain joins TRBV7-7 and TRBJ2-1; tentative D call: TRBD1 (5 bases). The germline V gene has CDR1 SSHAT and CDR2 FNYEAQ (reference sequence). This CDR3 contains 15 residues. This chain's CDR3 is CASSPGRTKNNEQFF. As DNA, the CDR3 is TGTGCTAGCAGCCCCGGCAGGACAAAAAACAATGAGCAGTTCTTC.

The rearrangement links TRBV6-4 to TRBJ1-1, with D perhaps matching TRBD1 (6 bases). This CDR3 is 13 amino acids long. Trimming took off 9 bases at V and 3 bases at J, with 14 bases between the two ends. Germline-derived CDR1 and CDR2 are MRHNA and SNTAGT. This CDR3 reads CARPGEGDTEAFF. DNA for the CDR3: TGTGCCAGGCCAGGGGAGGGGGACACTGAAGCTTTCTTT.

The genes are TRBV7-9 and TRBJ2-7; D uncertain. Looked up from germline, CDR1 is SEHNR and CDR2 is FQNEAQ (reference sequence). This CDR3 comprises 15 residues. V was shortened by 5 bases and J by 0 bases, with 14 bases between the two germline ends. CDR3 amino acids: CASSEPTLNSYEQYF. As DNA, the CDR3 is TGTGCCAGCAGCGAGCCAACCCTTAACTCCTACGAGCAGTACTTC.

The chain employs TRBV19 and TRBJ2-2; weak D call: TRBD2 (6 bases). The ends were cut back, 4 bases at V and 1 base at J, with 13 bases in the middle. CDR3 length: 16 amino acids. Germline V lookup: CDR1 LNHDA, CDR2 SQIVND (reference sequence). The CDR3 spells CASSRVRERNTGELFF. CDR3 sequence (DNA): TGTGCCAGTAGTAGGGTGCGGGAACGGAACACCGGGGAGCTGTTTTTT.

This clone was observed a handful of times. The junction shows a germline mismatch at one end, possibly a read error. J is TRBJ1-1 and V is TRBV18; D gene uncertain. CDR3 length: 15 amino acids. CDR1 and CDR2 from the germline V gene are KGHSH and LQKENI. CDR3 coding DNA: TGTGCCAGCTCACCACCGCGACACCCGAACAGTGAAGCTTTCTTT. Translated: CASSPPRHPNSEAFF.

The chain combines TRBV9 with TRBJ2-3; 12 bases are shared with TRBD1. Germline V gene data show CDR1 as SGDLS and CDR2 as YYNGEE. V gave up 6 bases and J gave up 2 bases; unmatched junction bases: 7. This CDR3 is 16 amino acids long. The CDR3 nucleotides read TGTGCCAGCACTCTGGGACAGGGGGCGAACACAGATACGCAGTATTTT. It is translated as CASTLGQGANTDTQYF. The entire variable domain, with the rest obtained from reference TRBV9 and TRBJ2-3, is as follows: DSGVTQTPKHLITATGQRVTLRCSPRSGDLSVYWYQQSLDQGLQFLIQYYNGEERAKGNILERFSAQQFPDLHSELNLSSLELGDSALYFCASTLGQGANTDTQYFGPGTRLTVL.

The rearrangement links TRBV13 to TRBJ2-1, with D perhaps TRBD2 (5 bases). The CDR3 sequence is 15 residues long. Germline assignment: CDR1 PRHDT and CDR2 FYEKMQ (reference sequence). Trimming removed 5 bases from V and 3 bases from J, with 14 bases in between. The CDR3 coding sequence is TGTGCCAGCAGCGCCCCGGGGAGAAACTACAATGAGCAGTTCTTC. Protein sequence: CASSAPGRNYNEQFF.

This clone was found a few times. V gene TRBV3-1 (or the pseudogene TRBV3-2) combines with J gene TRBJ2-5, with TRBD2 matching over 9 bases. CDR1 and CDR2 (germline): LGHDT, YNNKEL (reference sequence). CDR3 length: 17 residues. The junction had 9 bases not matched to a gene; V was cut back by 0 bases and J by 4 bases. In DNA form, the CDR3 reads TGTGCCAGCAGCCAAGAGTCGCTAGCGGGACTGGGAGAGACCCAGTACTTC. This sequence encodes CASSQESLAGLGETQYF.

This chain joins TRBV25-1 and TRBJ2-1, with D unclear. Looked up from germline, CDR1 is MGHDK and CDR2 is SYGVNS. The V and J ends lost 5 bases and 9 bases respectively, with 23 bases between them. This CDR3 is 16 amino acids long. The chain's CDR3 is CASSHPSLRFPFEQFF. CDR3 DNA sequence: TGTGCCAGCAGTCACCCGTCCTTGCGATTCCCTTTTGAGCAGTTCTTC.

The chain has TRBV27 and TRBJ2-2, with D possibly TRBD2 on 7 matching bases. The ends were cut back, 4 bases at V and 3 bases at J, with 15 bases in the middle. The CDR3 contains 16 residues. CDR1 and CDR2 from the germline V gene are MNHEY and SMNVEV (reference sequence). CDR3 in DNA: TGTGCCAGCAGTTCATGGGGGGGGCGGGACACCGGGGAGCTGTTTTTT. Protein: CASSSWGGRDTGELFF.